This T cell receptor beta chain was sequenced for a study of blood T cells in healthy people across ages. The authors ran a second PCR of about 6 to 11 cycles using a sample-barcoded 5' primer and a J-beta primer mix. A single record per CDR3 protein comes from TCRdb applying MiXCR to the 5' RACE reads. The sample lists around 1,800,000 distinct CDR3 sequences, around 42% seen once, with about 23% in the top ten. Each donor gave approximately 9.1 milliliters of peripheral blood. The germline CDR1 and CDR2 sequences are LGHNA and YNFKEQ. Trimming cost V 2 bases and J 8 bases; bases outside gene matches: 8. This CDR3 region has 15 residues.

The chain couples TRBV4-2 to TRBJ1-4; TRBD1 aligns across 7 bases. Sample: blood. This clonotype was obtained from a human donor in good health. The CDR3 region has the DNA TGTGCCAGCAGCCAAATCCGGGACAGAGGCGAAAAACTGTTTTTT. Amino acid sequence: CASSQIRDRGEKLFF.